This is a list of T cell receptor beta chains from one sample in a study of T cell responses to AZD1222 COVID-19 vaccine. This table comes from immunoSEQ multiplex PCR, and its TCRdb copy is limited to in-frame clones, with some not included. The sample lists around 140,000 clones, approximately 91% occurring once. Sequencing used peripheral blood, obtained 28 days after the second AZD1222 dose. The receptors stem from an adult who received the AZD1222 COVID-19 vaccine. The conserved cysteine and the conserved F or W are not part of the CDR3 here. The D gene is left open where the match is weak.

V gene	J gene	D gene	CDR3 protein
TRBV6-2/TRBV6-3	TRBJ2-5	NA	ASSYSRQDRGETQY
TRBV27	TRBJ1-1	TRBD1	ASSLAGQGSTEAF
TRBV4-3	TRBJ2-1	NA	ASSQGAYNEQF
TRBV18	TRBJ1-6	TRBD1	ASSSDRGSNSPLH
TRBV2	TRBJ2-1	NA	ASKRRIGVGEQF
TRBV5-1	TRBJ2-7	TRBD2	ASSEREAYEQY
TRBV11-2	TRBJ1-1	NA	ASRWGALNTEAF
TRBV7-9	TRBJ1-2	NA	ASSLSAGVDGYT
TRBV7-9	TRBJ1-5	TRBD1	ASSLRGRQPQH
TRBV2	TRBJ2-5	NA	ASSEALEFMAQY
TRBV19	TRBJ2-7	TRBD1	ASSPRDRDSYEQY
TRBV18	TRBJ1-1	NA	ASSPRKGTEAF
TRBV6-5	TRBJ1-1	NA	ASSYIPSTEAF
TRBV3-1/TRBV3-2	TRBJ1-4	NA	ASSQVQGERKKLF
TRBV7-9	TRBJ2-3	NA	ASSLGGADTQY
TRBV18	TRBJ1-2	TRBD1	ASSWARTGGRRYNHNYGYT
TRBV12-5	TRBJ1-5	TRBD1	ASGLDRGLGNQPQH
TRBV5-4	TRBJ2-7	TRBD2	ASSSDTSGRIIHEQY
TRBV18	TRBJ1-2	NA	ASSPGDGYT
TRBV6-4	TRBJ2-1	NA	ASSDSGDGQQF
TRBV4-1	TRBJ2-7	NA	ASSHDATGSSYEQY
TRBV24-1	TRBJ2-3	TRBD1	ATSDSTGGTQY
TRBV6-1	TRBJ1-1	TRBD1	ASSEAAGQVTEAF
TRBV7-8	TRBJ2-3	NA	ASSLARTARWETGRSDTQY
TRBV14	TRBJ2-1	TRBD2	ASSPTSGKVYNEQF
TRBV7-2	TRBJ2-1	NA	ASSLGTLGTQF
TRBV19	TRBJ1-5	TRBD1	ASGQGAGNQPQH
TRBV3-1/TRBV3-2	TRBJ1-1	NA	ASSQADTGEAF
TRBV19	TRBJ1-3	NA	ASSIGRDSGNTIY